Below are 5 T cell receptor beta chains sequenced from a single sample in a study of vaccination effects on CD4 cells after COVID-19. Assay: immunoSEQ multiplex PCR; the TCRdb copy retains only in-frame clones and omits some. The profile covers over 20,000 clones, with about three quarters appearing a single time and about 12% taken by the ten largest. Sequencing in the ViraFEST assay came after antigen-specific CD4+ T cells had been expanded with viral peptide pools, which were used to stimulate PBMC. Between days 10 and 11 of culture, CD4+ T cells were separated out. These receptors are not linked to any known antigen. The sequences come from CD4+ T cells from PBMCs cultured with HCoV-229E spike peptides, collected before COVID-19 vaccination. The receptors come from a human donor who received a COVID-19 vaccine.

The rearrangement links TRBV2 to TRBJ2-7; 7 bases fit TRBD1. The J segment lost 5 bases and the V segment lost 5 bases, leaving 3 bases of the junction unmatched. Germline V CDR1 and CDR2: SNHLY, FYNNEI. The CDR3 runs 12 residues. The CDR3 region is CASSLDRNEQYF. In DNA, the CDR3 is TGTGCCAGCAGTTTGGACAGGAACGAGCAGTACTTC.

The chain employs TRBV24-1 and TRBJ2-1; no definite D call. Germline V gene sequence: CDR1 KGHDR, CDR2 SFDVKD. The CDR3 runs to 11 residues. V dropped 3 bases and J dropped 8 bases, with 4 bases sitting between them. The CDR3 nucleotides read TGTGCCACCAGTGATGGGGATGAGCAGTTCTTC. The encoded protein is CATSDGDEQFF.

V gene TRBV5-4 combines with J gene TRBJ2-1; D ambiguous. Germline V CDR1 and CDR2: SGHNT, YYREEE (reference sequence). CDR3 length: 13 residues. With 4 bases removed from V and 3 bases from J, the gap between germline ends came to 8 bases. The DNA of the CDR3 is TGTGCCAGCAGCCCTGGCGGCTACAATGAGCAGTTCTTC. Its protein product is CASSPGGYNEQFF.

The sample holds a few counts of this clone. This chain connects TRBV7-8 to TRBJ2-7; D ambiguous. The germline V gene has CDR1 SGHVS and CDR2 FQNEAQ. V was pared by 2 bases and J by 1 base, with 12 bases between. The CDR3 sequence is 15 residues long. The CDR3 DNA sequence: TGTGCCAGCAGCTTAATCTGGGGATCTTCCTACGAGCAGTACTTC. It translates to CASSLIWGSSYEQYF.

The chain joins TRBV7-2 to TRBJ2-3; D gene uncertain. Trimming removed 6 bases from V and 11 bases from J, with 24 bases in between. The CDR3 sequence is 15 residues long. The germline V gene has CDR1 SGHTA and CDR2 FQGNSA. The CDR3 reads CASSLTSTSFLGQYF. CDR3 in DNA: TGTGCCAGCAGTTTGACTTCGACCTCCTTTCTGGGGCAGTATTTT.